A single sample gave rise to the 29 T cell receptor beta chains below, sequenced in a study of T cell responses to AZD1222 COVID-19 vaccine. The method was immunoSEQ multiplex PCR; TCRdb's version includes in-frame clones alone and lacks a portion of them. This table holds more than 95,000 clones, about 90% found once. Sample: peripheral blood, taken on day 0 of AZD1222 vaccination. The receptors were sampled from an adult in good health.

The rearrangement links TRBV21-1 to TRBJ1-2. TRBV21-1 is annotated as a pseudogene. This CDR3 spans 13 amino acids. CDR3 DNA: TGTGCCAGCAGTAGATGGACCTCCTATGGCTACACCTTC. Amino acid sequence: CASSRWTSYGYTF.

The V gene is TRBV9, the J gene TRBJ2-2; 7 bases match TRBD1. Germline V gives CDR1 SGDLS, CDR2 YYNGEE. The CDR3 covers 14 residues. The V gene end was trimmed by 5 bases and the J gene end by 5 bases; junction bases not matched to a gene: 6. The CDR3 DNA follows: TGTGCCAGCAGAGGGACAGTTAGAACCGGGGAGCTGTTTTTT. It encodes CASRGTVRTGELFF.

This chain joins TRBV2 and TRBJ1-5, with D possibly matching TRBD1 (6 bases). Looked up from germline, CDR1 is SNHLY and CDR2 is FYNNEI. The CDR3 is 14 amino acids. V was clipped by 7 bases and J by 1 base, with 11 bases between them. CDR3 region: CASTGDRSNQPQHF. For the CDR3, the DNA is TGTGCCAGCACAGGCGACAGGAGCAATCAGCCCCAGCATTTT.

V gene TRBV27 combines with J gene TRBJ1-1, with TRBD1 matching 12 bases. Germline lookup yields CDR1 MNHEY and CDR2 SMNVEV (reference sequence). There are 16 residues in the CDR3. V shed 6 bases and J 2 bases; nucleotides not matched to a gene: 7. The CDR3 here is CASRPRDRGPNTEAFF. The CDR3 DNA reads as TGTGCCAGCAGACCCAGGGACAGGGGGCCCAACACTGAAGCTTTCTTT.

The rearrangement joins TRBV5-6 to TRBJ1-5, with TRBD1 matching over 8 bases. The V gene end was trimmed by 0 bases and the J gene end by 7 bases; junction bases not matched to a gene: 6. The CDR3 is 15 amino acids. Germline loops: CDR1 SGHDT, CDR2 YYEEEE. Here the CDR3 DNA reads TGTGCCAGCAGCTTGGCGGGGACAGGTCGGCAGCCCCAGCATTTT. Its protein is CASSLAGTGRQPQHF.

The V gene is TRBV28, the J gene TRBJ1-5; D uncertain. Germline V CDR1 and CDR2: MDHEN, SYDVKM. The CDR3 extends over 15 amino acids. The V gene lost 4 bases and the J gene lost 3 bases, with 13 bases spanning the gap. In nucleotides, the CDR3 is TGTGCCAGCAGTTCCGGAGTAAAGTCCAATCAGCCCCAGCATTTT. Translated, it gives CASSSGVKSNQPQHF. The full variable domain, its missing parts supplied by reference TRBV28 and TRBJ1-5, is DVKVTQSSRYLVKRTGEKVFLECVQDMDHENMFWYRQDPGLGLRLIYFSYDVKMKEKGDIPEGYSVSREKKERFSLILESASTNQTSMYLCASSSGVKSNQPQHFGDGTRLSIL.

The chain is built from TRBV9 and TRBJ2-7, with D unclear. V was pared by 0 bases and J by 6 bases, with 10 bases between. In germline, CDR1 is SGDLS, CDR2 YYNGEE. The CDR3 consists of 13 residues. The CDR3 DNA follows: TGTGCCAGCAGCGTAGGAGAGAGGAGCGAGCAGTACTTC. It codes for CASSVGERSEQYF.

The chain has TRBV27 and TRBJ1-1; D not certain. The CDR3 spans 9 residues. Germline V gives CDR1 MNHEY, CDR2 SMNVEV (reference sequence). Trimming removed 8 bases at V and 13 bases at J, with 11 bases between. CDR3 DNA sequence: TGTGCCAGCTGGTTGATCGGTTTCTTT. Amino acid sequence: CASWLIGFF.

The chain joins TRBV7-9 to TRBJ1-2; D is perhaps TRBD1 (6 bases). Germline CDR1 is SEHNR and CDR2 is FQNEAQ (reference sequence). The CDR3 is 14 amino acids. V gave up 1 base and J gave up 7 bases, with 13 bases separating them. This chain's CDR3 is CASSLGGAFGGYTF. The CDR3 bases are TGTGCCAGCAGCTTAGGGGGGGCGTTCGGTGGCTACACCTTC.

The rearrangement links TRBV28 to TRBJ2-1, with D unresolved. CDR3 length equals 15 residues. Looked up from germline, CDR1 is MDHEN and CDR2 is SYDVKM. The ends were cut back, 3 bases at V and 4 bases at J, with 13 bases in the middle. Written as DNA, the CDR3 is TGTGCCAGCAGTTTGTGGGCTAGTATATACAATGAGCAGTTCTTC. Amino acid sequence: CASSLWASIYNEQFF.

The chain links TRBV10-3 to TRBJ2-7; 9 bases map to TRBD1. Germline CDR1 is ENHRY and CDR2 is SYGVKD. Trimming at V came to 5 bases and at J to 7 bases, leaving 9 bases not matched to a gene. The CDR3 totals 14 residues. The CDR3 loop reads CAISWDRETGEQYF. In DNA form, the CDR3 reads TGTGCCATCAGTTGGGACAGGGAAACGGGGGAGCAGTACTTC.

The rearrangement joins TRBV6-5 to TRBJ2-2; D is undetermined. Germline V lookup: CDR1 MNHEY, CDR2 SVGAGI. The CDR3 contains 14 residues. Deletions cut 1 base from V and 6 bases from J, with 9 bases between. CDR3 in amino acids: CASSYWSAAGELFF. The CDR3 region has the DNA TGTGCCAGCAGTTACTGGAGTGCTGCCGGGGAGCTGTTTTTT.

The J gene is TRBJ1-2, the V gene TRBV5-1, with 9 bases fitting TRBD1. With 4 bases clipped from V and 8 bases from J, the junction kept 9 bases outside the gene matches. The CDR3 runs 14 residues. From germline, CDR1 is SGHRS and CDR2 YFSETQ. CDR3 coding DNA: TGCGCCAGCAGCCCCCAGGACAGGGGTTTCGGCTACACCTTC. Translation: CASSPQDRGFGYTF.

CDR3 amino acids: CASSQEGAGGPGELFF. In nucleotides, the CDR3 is TGTGCCAGCAGCCAAGAAGGAGCGGGGGGGCCCGGGGAGCTGTTTTTT. The V call is TRBV3-1 (or the pseudogene TRBV3-2), the J call TRBJ2-2, with 10 bases that match TRBD2. CDR3 length: 16 residues. V gave up 0 bases and J gave up 6 bases; unmatched junction bases: 4. Germline-derived CDR1 and CDR2 are LGHDT and YNNKEL (reference sequence).

The gene calls are TRBV6-6 and TRBJ1-2; 7 bases are shared with TRBD1. V shed 8 bases and J 4 bases; nucleotides not matched to a gene: 10. CDR3 length equals 14 residues. Germline V lookup: CDR1 MNHNY, CDR2 SVGAGI (reference sequence). DNA of the CDR3: TGTGCCAGCGTAGATGGAGGGGGCTTCTATGGCTACACCTTC. Residues: CASVDGGGFYGYTF.

The chain has TRBV29-1 and TRBJ2-7; D possibly corresponds to TRBD2 (6 bases). The CDR3 is 15 amino acids. The V end was cut by 0 bases, the J end by 3 bases, with 15 bases between. Germline V lookup: CDR1 SQVTM, CDR2 ANQGSEA. This chain's CDR3 is CSVEDPEEGSYEQYF. CDR3 bases: TGCAGCGTTGAAGATCCGGAGGAGGGGAGCTACGAGCAGTACTTC.

V is TRBV23-1 and J is TRBJ1-3; TRBD1 is a possible D gene (6 bases). TRBV23-1 has ORF status, its function being uncertain. CDR3 length equals 21 residues. The V and J ends lost 2 bases and 4 bases respectively, with 30 bases between them. Here the CDR3 reads CASSQNPYPMWGTRNGNTIYF. The DNA of the CDR3 is TGCGCCAGCAGTCAAAATCCCTACCCAATGTGGGGGACAAGGAACGGAAACACCATATATTTT.

As for this clone: An end of the junction does not agree with germline; a read error may underlie this. The chain is built from TRBV29-1 and TRBJ1-4, with D possibly being TRBD1 (5 bases). Germline V CDR1 and CDR2: SQVTM, ANQGSEA. The CDR3 is 13 amino acids. CDR3 protein: CSVEVGGDEKLFF. DNA for the CDR3: TGCAGCGTGGAAGTAGGAGGGGATGAAAAACTGTTTTTT. Full variable domain (missing parts from reference TRBV29-1 and TRBJ1-4): SAVISQKPSRDICQRGTSLTIQCQVDSQVTMMFWYRQQPGQSLTLIATANQGSEATYESGFVIDKFPISRPNLTFSTLTVSNMSPEDSSIYLCSVEVGGDEKLFFGSGTQLSVL.

The chain is built from TRBV29-1 and TRBJ1-2, with D possibly TRBD1 on 5 matching bases. Germline V gene sequence: CDR1 SQVTM, CDR2 ANQGSEA. This CDR3 contains 13 residues. V lost 1 base and J 6 bases, leaving 12 bases between the germline ends. The CDR3 nucleotides are TGCAGCGTTGAAGGTTCAGGGAACGATGGCTACACCTTC. This encodes CSVEGSGNDGYTF. Drawing the rest from reference TRBV29-1 and TRBJ1-2, the complete variable domain is SAVISQKPSRDICQRGTSLTIQCQVDSQVTMMFWYRQQPGQSLTLIATANQGSEATYESGFVIDKFPISRPNLTFSTLTVSNMSPEDSSIYLCSVEGSGNDGYTFGSGTRLTVV.

The V gene is TRBV7-7, the J gene TRBJ1-2; the match to TRBD1 covers 8 bases. Per germline, CDR1 SSHAT and CDR2 FNYEAQ (reference sequence). This CDR3 has 13 residues. Losses at the gene ends were 0 bases for V and 10 bases for J; bases not matched to a gene: 4. Here the CDR3 DNA reads TGTGCCAGCAGCTTAGCCGGACAGGGCTACTACACCTTC. This gives the protein CASSLAGQGYYTF.

V gene TRBV9 combines with J gene TRBJ1-4; D unresolved. CDR1 and CDR2 from the germline V gene are SGDLS and YYNGEE. Trimming pared 0 bases from V and 0 bases from J, leaving 12 bases between. The CDR3 has 17 residues. CDR3 DNA sequence: TGTGCCAGCAGCGTAGGGGTGTCGGCTACAACTAATGAAAAACTGTTTTTT. It translates to CASSVGVSATTNEKLFF.

The V call is TRBV5-1, the J call TRBJ2-7, with D tentatively TRBD1 (5 bases). CDR3 length: 13 amino acids. Trimming removed 1 base from V and 2 bases from J, with 7 bases in between. The germline gives CDR1 SGHRS, CDR2 YFSETQ. The CDR3 protein is CASSLTGAYEQYF. DNA of the CDR3: TGCGCCAGCAGCTTGACAGGAGCCTACGAGCAGTACTTC.

The V and J genes are TRBV2 and TRBJ1-6; 7 nucleotides match TRBD1. The CDR3 is 15 amino acids. Looked up from germline, CDR1 is SNHLY and CDR2 is FYNNEI. Trimming cost V 10 bases and J 0 bases; bases outside gene matches: 6. CDR3 bases: TGTGCCAACAGGGACAGCAGCTCCTATAATTCACCCCTCCACTTT. Protein sequence: CANRDSSSYNSPLHF.

The chain carries TRBV10-3 and TRBJ2-1, with 9 nucleotides matching TRBD1. The CDR3 is 14 residues long. Germline loops: CDR1 ENHRY, CDR2 SYGVKD. V trimming: 7 bases; J trimming: 5 bases; junction bases outside the gene matches: 6. For the CDR3, the DNA is TGTGCCATCAACACGGGACAGGGCAACAATGAGCAGTTCTTC. Its translation: CAINTGQGNNEQFF.

CDR3 sequence: CASSPPGAGSNQPQHF. The CDR3 nucleotides are TGTGCCAGTAGCCCCCCGGGCGCAGGGAGCAATCAGCCCCAGCATTTT. V and J are TRBV19 and TRBJ1-5, with D perhaps matching TRBD1 (5 bases). The V end lost 6 bases, the J end lost 1 base, and 16 bases lay between the germline ends. The V gene's germline CDR1 is LNHDA and CDR2 SQIVND (reference sequence). This CDR3 comprises 16 residues.

This chain uses TRBV18 with TRBJ2-1; 14 bases align to TRBD2. J lost 3 bases, V lost 2 bases, and 6 bases had no gene match. The germline V gene has CDR1 KGHSH and CDR2 LQKENI. The CDR3 consists of 18 residues. The CDR3 nucleotides read TGTGCCAGCTCACCAGTGGGGACTAGCGGGGGAAACTACAATGAGCAGTTCTTC. It yields the protein CASSPVGTSGGNYNEQFF.

The chain is built from TRBV6-5 and TRBJ1-6; 8 nucleotides agree with TRBD1. V lost 6 bases, J lost 10 bases, and 2 bases stayed unmatched. The CDR3 length is 12 residues. The V gene's germline CDR1 is MNHEY and CDR2 SVGAGI. CDR3 sequence: CASSDRGSPLHF. The DNA for the CDR3 is TGTGCCAGCAGCGACAGGGGCTCACCCCTCCACTTT.

The rearrangement uses TRBV28 and TRBJ2-3; 7 bases agree with TRBD2. This CDR3 comprises 14 residues. J lost 1 base, V lost 3 bases, and 1 base had no gene match. Germline V gene sequence: CDR1 MDHEN, CDR2 SYDVKM. CDR3 region: CASSFLAGTDTQYF. The DNA of the CDR3 is TGTGCCAGCAGTTTTCTAGCGGGCACAGATACGCAGTATTTT.

V and J are TRBV27 and TRBJ1-6; a possible D gene is TRBD1 (6 bases). The V end was cut by 8 bases, the J end by 4 bases, with 12 bases between. Per the germline V gene, CDR1 is MNHEY and CDR2 is SMNVEV (reference sequence). The CDR3 extends over 14 amino acids. The CDR3 DNA reads TGTGCCAGCGGGTGGACAGCTTATAATTCACCCCTCCACTTT. Its translation is CASGWTAYNSPLHF.